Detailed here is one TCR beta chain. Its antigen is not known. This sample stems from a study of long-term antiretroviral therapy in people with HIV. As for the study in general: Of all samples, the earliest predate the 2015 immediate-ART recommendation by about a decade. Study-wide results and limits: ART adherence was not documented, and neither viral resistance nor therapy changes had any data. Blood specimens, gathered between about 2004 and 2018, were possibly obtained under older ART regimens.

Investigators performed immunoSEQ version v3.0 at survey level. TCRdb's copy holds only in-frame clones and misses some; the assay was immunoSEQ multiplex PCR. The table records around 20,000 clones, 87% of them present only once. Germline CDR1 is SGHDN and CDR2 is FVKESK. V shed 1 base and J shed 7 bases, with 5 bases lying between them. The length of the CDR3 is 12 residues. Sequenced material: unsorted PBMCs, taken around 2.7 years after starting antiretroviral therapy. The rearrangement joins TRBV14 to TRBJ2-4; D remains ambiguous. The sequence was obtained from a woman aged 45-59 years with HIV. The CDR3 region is CASSQGSNIQYF. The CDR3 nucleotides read TGTGCCAGCAGCCAAGGTAGCAACATTCAGTACTTC.